This T cell receptor (beta chain) was identified in a study of precursors of human CD4 cytotoxic T cells (dated by TCRdb to the late 2010s). Describing the broader study: In total, 14 donors contributed CD4+ memory subsets to the bulk TCR-seq analysis. TCR-seq analysis of roughly 15 donors yielded TCRalpha and TCRbeta chain sequences (table S7). The paper's findings and limits, for the study overall: According to the authors, a human observational design cannot definitively establish the direction of differentiation between precursor and effector cells. More restricted TCR repertoires, with lower diversity and more expanded clonotypes, were shown by IL-7Rhigh and IL-7R- TEMRA subsets than by TCM and TEM subsets. A larger fraction of IL-7Rhigh TEMRA clonotypes than of TEM or TCM clonotypes was made up of expanded effector clonotypes. Only about 95% of the 14 donors were included in some bulk TCR-seq comparisons, which suggests that not every subset was available for every donor.

To test for a precursor-effector relationship among CD4 cytotoxic T cells, four sorted CD4+ memory subsets (TCM, TEM, IL-7Rhigh TEMRA, IL-7R- TEMRA) underwent bulk UMI-based TCR sequencing. The cells came from peripheral blood mononuclear cells that had been isolated from human blood. This clonotype occurred a few times. Its cognate antigen has yet to be identified. Per-base quality was not reported, and no clone a single base away is much larger than it. The CDR3 sequence holds 14 residues, the cysteine and phenylalanine included. Here the CDR3 DNA is all that survives: 42 bases in frame from base 1. The junction carries 7 bases between V and J, which are trimmed by 4 bases and 0 bases respectively. CDR1 and CDR2 are read off the germline V gene as SGHTA and FQGNSA. Sequencing instrument: Illumina MiSeq. Concerning the study's data processing: Repertoire diversity was measured with the Shannon-Wiener index computed in VDJtools. TCRbeta clonotypes with a clonotype frequency of at least 3 were defined as expanded. The public reads were run again by TCRdb, first through fastp at Q25 and then through MiXCR, and only productive beta chains were kept. All rows with the same CDR3 protein become a single entry with the most common DNA and genes. TCRdb, not the original authors, processed these V and J calls. The sample includes several hundred distinct CDR3 sequences, with about 14% observed a single time. The biggest ten clones account for over 10% of the sample.

This TCR was recovered from a human donor in good health. The chain employs TRBV7-2 and TRBJ1-3; no D segment can be confidently identified. The sequenced sample consisted of memory CD4+ T cells from blood (PBMCs). The sequenced DNA is TGTGCCAGCAGCTCACAGATCTCTGGAAACACCATATATTTT. Its translation is CASSSQISGNTIYF.